This T cell receptor (beta chain) was recovered during a study of cytotoxic CD8 clonotypes in ibrutinib-treated CLL. Study background: Response was recorded as partial in approximately 24 patients and complete in 2; at median 68 months, around 14 remained remitted and approximately twelve had progressed.

Germline V CDR1 and CDR2: SGHRS, YFSETQ. Losses at the gene ends were 4 bases for V and 5 bases for J; bases not matched to a gene: 6. This CDR3 contains 15 residues. This clone was picked up one time. Its cognate antigen is unknown. Points from the study as a whole: Timing of sampling differed between sustained-remission and progressing patients. Age-matched healthy donor levels were exceeded by baseline clonality, which tracked circulating CD8+ T-cell counts.

The data were produced by immunoSEQ multiplex PCR, yet TCRdb's version contains in-frame clones alone and is incomplete. The profile covers fewer than 300,000 clones, with approximately 79% appearing a single time and 5.6% taken by the ten largest. The sample was PBMCs, taken at disease progression, from a patient treated with ibrutinib. The sequence came from a human donor with chronic lymphocytic leukemia. The chain combines TRBV5-1 with TRBJ1-6; 7 bases align to TRBD1. The CDR3 loop is CASSTRQGNNSPLHF. The CDR3 region has the DNA TGCGCCAGCAGCACCCGACAGGGTAATAATTCACCCCTCCACTTT.